This section outlines one T cell receptor (beta chain) sequence together with its context. The entry originates in a study of blood T cell repertoires in COVID-19. On the study more broadly: The United States, Italy and Spain were the sources of the acute and convalescent COVID-19 samples. Sources were T cells, B-cell-depleted T cells, or PBMCs; the material itself was cDNA or gDNA.

Allocation to cohorts depended on clinical history reported by the participants. Trimming at V came to 2 bases and at J to 8 bases, leaving 9 bases not matched to a gene. CDR1 and CDR2 from the germline V gene are LGHNA and YNFKEQ. The CDR3 loop spans 16 amino acids. The data were produced by immunoSEQ multiplex PCR, yet TCRdb's version contains in-frame clones alone and is incomplete. The repertoire holds approximately 360,000 clones, around 83% seen once, with approximately 4.7% in the top ten. This receptor was obtained from a woman in her forties or fifties who had recovered from COVID-19. The chain has TRBV4-2 and TRBJ2-1, with 10 positions matching TRBD2. The sample taken for sequencing was PBMCs or T cells enriched from blood (not recorded which). The CDR3 coding sequence is TGTGCCAGCAGCCAACGTGGGACTAGCGACTCCGATGAGCAGTTCTTC. Encoded protein: CASSQRGTSDSDEQFF.